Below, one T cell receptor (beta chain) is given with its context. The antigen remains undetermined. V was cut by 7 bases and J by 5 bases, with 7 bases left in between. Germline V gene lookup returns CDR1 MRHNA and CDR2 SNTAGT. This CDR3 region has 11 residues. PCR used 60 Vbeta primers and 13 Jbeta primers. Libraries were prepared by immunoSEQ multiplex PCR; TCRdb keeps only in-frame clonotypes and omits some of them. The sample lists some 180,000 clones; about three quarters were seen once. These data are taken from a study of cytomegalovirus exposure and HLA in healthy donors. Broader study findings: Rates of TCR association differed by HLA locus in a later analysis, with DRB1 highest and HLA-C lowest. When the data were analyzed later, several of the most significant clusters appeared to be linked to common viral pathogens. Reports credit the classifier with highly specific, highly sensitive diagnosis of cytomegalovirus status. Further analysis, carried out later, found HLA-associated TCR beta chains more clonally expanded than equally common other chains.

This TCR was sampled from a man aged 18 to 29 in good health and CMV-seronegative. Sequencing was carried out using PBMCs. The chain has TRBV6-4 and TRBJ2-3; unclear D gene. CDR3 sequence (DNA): TGTGCCAGCACTAGTGGAGATACGCAGTATTTT. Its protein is CASTSGDTQYF.